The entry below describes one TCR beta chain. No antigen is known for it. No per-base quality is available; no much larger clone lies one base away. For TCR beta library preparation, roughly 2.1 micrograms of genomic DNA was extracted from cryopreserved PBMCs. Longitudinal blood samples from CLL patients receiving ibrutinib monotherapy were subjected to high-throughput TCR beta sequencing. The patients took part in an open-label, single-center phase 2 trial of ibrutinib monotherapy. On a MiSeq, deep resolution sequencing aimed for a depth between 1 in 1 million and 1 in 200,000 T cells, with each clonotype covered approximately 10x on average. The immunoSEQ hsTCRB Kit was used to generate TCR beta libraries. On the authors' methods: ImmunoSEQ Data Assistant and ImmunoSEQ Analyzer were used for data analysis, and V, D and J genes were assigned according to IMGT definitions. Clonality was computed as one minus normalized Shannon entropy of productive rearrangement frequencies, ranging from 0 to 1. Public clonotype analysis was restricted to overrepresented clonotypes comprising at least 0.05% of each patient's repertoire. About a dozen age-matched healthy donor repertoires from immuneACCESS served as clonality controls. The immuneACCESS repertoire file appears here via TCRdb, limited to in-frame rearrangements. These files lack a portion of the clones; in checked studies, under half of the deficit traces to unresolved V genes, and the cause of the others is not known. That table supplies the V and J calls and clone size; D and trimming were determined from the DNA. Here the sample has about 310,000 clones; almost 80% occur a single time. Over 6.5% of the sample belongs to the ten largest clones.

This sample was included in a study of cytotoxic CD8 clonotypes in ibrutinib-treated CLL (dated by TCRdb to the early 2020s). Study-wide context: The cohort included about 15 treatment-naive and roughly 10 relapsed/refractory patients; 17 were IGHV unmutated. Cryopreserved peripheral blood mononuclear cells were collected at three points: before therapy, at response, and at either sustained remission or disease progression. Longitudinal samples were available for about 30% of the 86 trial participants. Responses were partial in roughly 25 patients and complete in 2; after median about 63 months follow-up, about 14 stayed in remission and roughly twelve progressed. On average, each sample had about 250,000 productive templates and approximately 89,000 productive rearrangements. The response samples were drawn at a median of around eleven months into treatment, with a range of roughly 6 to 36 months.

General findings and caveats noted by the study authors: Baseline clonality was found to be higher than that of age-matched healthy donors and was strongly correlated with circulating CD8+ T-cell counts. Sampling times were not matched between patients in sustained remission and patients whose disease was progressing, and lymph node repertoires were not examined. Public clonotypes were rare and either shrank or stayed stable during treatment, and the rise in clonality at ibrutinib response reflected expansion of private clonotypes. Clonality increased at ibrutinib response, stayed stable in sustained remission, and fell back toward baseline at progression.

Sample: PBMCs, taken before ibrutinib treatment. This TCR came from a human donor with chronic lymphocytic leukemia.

The CDR3 has the sequence CASSLVVGGTEAFF. The nucleotide sequence is given as TGTGCCAGCAGCTTGGTAGTAGGGGGCACTGAAGCTTTCTTT. The sequence links TRBV5-6 to TRBJ1-1; D gene: possibly TRBD1, on 6 matching bases. Trimming removed 0 bases from V and 4 bases from J, leaving 10 bases between the germline ends. Looking up the germline V gene yields CDR1 SGHDT and CDR2 YYEEEE. Reading from cysteine to phenylalanine, the CDR3 counts 14 amino acids. The CDR3 DNA has 42 bases and is translated from base 1. The full variable domain, with segments outside the CDR3 supplied by the reference TRBV5-6 and TRBJ1-1 proteins, appears as DAGVTQSPTHLIKTRGQQVTLRCSPKSGHDTVSWYQQALGQGPQFIFQYYEEEERQRGNFPDRFSGHQFPNYSSELNVNALLLGDSALYLCASSLVVGGTEAFFGQGTRLTVV.